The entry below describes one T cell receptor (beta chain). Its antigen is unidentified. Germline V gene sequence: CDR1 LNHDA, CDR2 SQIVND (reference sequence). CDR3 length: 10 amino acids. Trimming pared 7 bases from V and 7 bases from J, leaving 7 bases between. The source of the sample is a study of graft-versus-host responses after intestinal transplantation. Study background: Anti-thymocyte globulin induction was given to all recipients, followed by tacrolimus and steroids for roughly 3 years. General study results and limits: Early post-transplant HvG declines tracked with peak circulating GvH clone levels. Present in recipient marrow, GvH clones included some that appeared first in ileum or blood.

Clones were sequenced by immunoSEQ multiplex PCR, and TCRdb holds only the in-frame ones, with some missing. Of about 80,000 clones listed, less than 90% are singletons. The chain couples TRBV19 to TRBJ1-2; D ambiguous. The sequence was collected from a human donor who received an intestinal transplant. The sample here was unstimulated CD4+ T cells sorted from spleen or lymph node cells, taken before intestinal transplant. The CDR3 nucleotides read TGTGCCAGTAAAGAGGTTGGCTACACCTTC. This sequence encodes CASKEVGYTF.